This TCR beta chain came from a study of T-cell memory formation after mild COVID-19. This clonotype was observed a handful of times. With constant-segment primers, 5'RACE yielded cDNA libraries of TCR alpha and TCR beta that carried sample barcodes and UMIs. TCRdb reprocessed the 5' RACE reads with MiXCR, giving one entry per CDR3 protein. The profile covers 110,000 to 150,000 distinct CDR3 sequences, with less than 25% appearing a single time and less than 25% taken by the ten largest. The sequencing input was PBMCs or a T cell subset sorted from them (not recorded which). The clonotype was recovered from an adult woman who had mild COVID-19 (a few samples of this study predate the infection). Cell type and time point are not known.

The CDR3 sequence is CASSPEGRGPTDTQYF. The DNA for the CDR3 is TGTGCCAGCAGCCCCGAGGGGCGGGGGCCGACAGATACGCAGTATTTT. The rearrangement uses TRBV5-6 and TRBJ2-3, with TRBD2 as a possible D gene (7 bases). This CDR3 has 16 residues. Germline CDR1 and CDR2: SGHDT and YYEEEE. Trimming pared 4 bases from V and 3 bases from J, leaving 18 bases between.